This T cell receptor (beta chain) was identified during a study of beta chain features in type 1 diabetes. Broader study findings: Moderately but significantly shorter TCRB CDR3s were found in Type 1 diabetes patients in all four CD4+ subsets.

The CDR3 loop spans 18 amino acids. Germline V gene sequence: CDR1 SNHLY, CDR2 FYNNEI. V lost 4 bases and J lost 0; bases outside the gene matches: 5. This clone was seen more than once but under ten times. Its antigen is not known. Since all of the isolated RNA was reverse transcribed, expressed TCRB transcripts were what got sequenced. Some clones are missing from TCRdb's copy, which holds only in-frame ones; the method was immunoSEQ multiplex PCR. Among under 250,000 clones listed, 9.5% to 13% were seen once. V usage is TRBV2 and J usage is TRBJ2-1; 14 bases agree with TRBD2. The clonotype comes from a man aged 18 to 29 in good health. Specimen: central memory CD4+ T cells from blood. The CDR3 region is CASSAGLAGVRSYNEQFF. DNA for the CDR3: TGTGCCAGCAGTGCGGGACTAGCGGGAGTACGCTCCTACAATGAGCAGTTCTTC.